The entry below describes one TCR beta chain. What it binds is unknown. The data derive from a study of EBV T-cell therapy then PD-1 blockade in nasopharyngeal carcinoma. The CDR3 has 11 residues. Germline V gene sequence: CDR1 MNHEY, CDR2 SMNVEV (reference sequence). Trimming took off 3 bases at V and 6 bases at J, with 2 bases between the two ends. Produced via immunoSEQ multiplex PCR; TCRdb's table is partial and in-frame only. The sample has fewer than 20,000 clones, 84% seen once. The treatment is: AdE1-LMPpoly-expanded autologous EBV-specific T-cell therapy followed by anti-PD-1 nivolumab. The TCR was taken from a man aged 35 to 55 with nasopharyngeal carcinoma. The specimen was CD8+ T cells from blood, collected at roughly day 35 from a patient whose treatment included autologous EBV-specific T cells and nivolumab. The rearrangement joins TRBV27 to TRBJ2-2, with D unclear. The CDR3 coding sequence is TGTGCCAGCAGTTTCTCCGGGGAGCTGTTTTTT. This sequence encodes CASSFSGELFF.